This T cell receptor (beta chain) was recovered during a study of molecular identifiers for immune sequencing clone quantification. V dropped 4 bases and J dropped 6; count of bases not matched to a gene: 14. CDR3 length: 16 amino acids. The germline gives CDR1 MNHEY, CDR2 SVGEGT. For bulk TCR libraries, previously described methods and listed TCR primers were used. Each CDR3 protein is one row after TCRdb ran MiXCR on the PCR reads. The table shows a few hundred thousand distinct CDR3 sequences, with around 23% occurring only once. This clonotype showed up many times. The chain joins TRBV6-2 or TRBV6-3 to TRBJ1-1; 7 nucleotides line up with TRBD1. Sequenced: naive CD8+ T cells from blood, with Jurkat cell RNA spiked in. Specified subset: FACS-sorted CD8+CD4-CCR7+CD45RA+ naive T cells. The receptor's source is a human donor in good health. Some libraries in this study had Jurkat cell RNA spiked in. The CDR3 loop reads CASSSLDRASTSEAFF. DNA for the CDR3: TGTGCCAGCAGTTCCTTAGACAGGGCCAGTACTTCTGAAGCTTTCTTT.